One sample yielded the 11 T cell receptor beta chains listed below, sequenced in a study of long-term antiretroviral therapy in people with HIV. At survey level, the immunoSEQ assay was run in its v3.0 version. Profiled with immunoSEQ multiplex PCR; TCRdb holds only in-frame clones, not every one. The sample has tens of thousands of clones; roughly 80% are singletons. The sample here was unsorted PBMCs, taken 0.2 years after starting antiretroviral therapy. These receptors all come from a woman between 25 and 40 years old with HIV.

The V gene is TRBV2, the J gene TRBJ1-4; D perhaps matches TRBD1 (6 bases). Between the trimmed V and J ends, which lost 8 bases and 2 bases, there was a span of 24 bases. This CDR3 is built from 18 residues. CDR1 is SNHLY and CDR2 is FYNNEI in the germline V gene. CDR3 in amino acids: CASRGGGATGGTNEKLFF. Here the CDR3 DNA reads TGTGCCAGCCGTGGGGGGGGCGCGACCGGAGGGACTAATGAAAAACTGTTTTTT.

The chain recombines TRBV5-6 with TRBJ2-3, with D possibly TRBD2 on 6 matching bases. The ends were cut back, 3 bases at V and 1 base at J, with 18 bases in the middle. This CDR3 region has 17 residues. The germline CDR1 and CDR2 sequences are SGHDT and YYEEEE. CDR3 DNA: TGTGCCAGCAGCTCTAGGGAGGAAGCCTTAGGCACAGATACGCAGTATTTT. Its translation: CASSSREEALGTDTQYF.

V gene TRBV18 combines with J gene TRBJ1-2; D is possibly TRBD1 (6 bases). The CDR3 contains 12 residues. V dropped 5 bases and J dropped 10 bases, with 14 bases sitting between them. Looked up from germline, CDR1 is KGHSH and CDR2 is LQKENI. The CDR3 nucleotides are TGTGCCAGCTCAGAGGGGACAAGTGACTACACCTTC. Translated: CASSEGTSDYTF. Full variable domain (missing parts from reference TRBV18 and TRBJ1-2): NAGVMQNPRHLVRRRGQEARLRCSPMKGHSHVYWYRQLPEEGLKFMVYLQKENIIDESGMPKERFSAEFPKEGPSILRIQQVVRGDSAAYFCASSEGTSDYTFGSGTRLTVV.

This clone was seen a few times. The rearrangement uses TRBV6-9 and TRBJ2-7, with 9 positions matching TRBD1. Germline CDR1 reads MNHGY; CDR2 reads SVAAGI. The trim removed 3 bases at V and 3 bases at J, leaving 6 bases unmatched. The CDR3 runs to 15 residues. In DNA, the CDR3 is TGTGCCAGCAGTTACGGGACAGGGACATTCTACGAGCAGTACGTC. This translates into CASSYGTGTFYEQYV.

CDR3 nucleotides: TGCGCCAGCAGCCAAGATCCTCCTGGGACAGGGGGCAATGAGCAGTTCTTC. It translates to CASSQDPPGTGGNEQFF. The chain links TRBV4-1 to TRBJ2-1; the match to TRBD1 covers 11 bases. The CDR3 is 17 amino acids. Germline V CDR1 and CDR2: MGHRA, YSYEKL. V shed 0 bases, J shed 6 bases, and the junction held 7 bases outside the gene matches.

The chain recombines TRBV6-1 with TRBJ2-7; D might be TRBD2 (5 bases). This CDR3 has 14 amino acids. The germline CDR1 and CDR2 sequences are MNHNS and SASEGT. Trimming stripped 4 bases from V and 6 bases from J, with 16 bases between. The chain's CDR3 is CASSVIRGVSEQYF. DNA of the CDR3: TGTGCCAGCAGTGTAATCCGGGGAGTTAGCGAGCAGTACTTC.

This rearrangement joins TRBV9 to TRBJ1-2; D unclear. V was pared by 7 bases and J by 6 bases, with 4 bases between. CDR1 and CDR2 from the germline V gene are SGDLS and YYNGEE. This CDR3 contains 9 residues. This chain's CDR3 is CASGDGYTF. CDR3 DNA sequence: TGTGCCAGCGGGGATGGCTACACCTTC.

V and J are TRBV28 and TRBJ2-1; D perhaps matches TRBD1 (6 bases). Germline CDR1 and CDR2: MDHEN and SYDVKM. With 5 bases removed from V and 9 bases from J, the gap between germline ends came to 8 bases. The CDR3 contains 11 residues. The CDR3 DNA follows: TGTGCCAGCAGTCAGGGGCCTGAGCAGTTCTTC. Residues: CASSQGPEQFF.

The rearrangement links TRBV12-5 to TRBJ1-5; D gene ambiguous. The V and J ends lost 3 bases and 2 bases respectively, with 11 bases between them. The CDR3 is made up of 15 amino acids. CDR1 is LGHNT and CDR2 is FRNRAP in the germline V gene. The CDR3 DNA follows: TGTGCTAGTGGTTTTGGCCCAACGGGCAATCAGCCCCAGCATTTT. Protein product: CASGFGPTGNQPQHF.

The V call is TRBV30, the J call TRBJ2-7, with 7 bases fitting TRBD2. CDR1 is GTSNPN and CDR2 is SVGIG in the germline V gene (reference sequence). The CDR3 sequence is 13 residues long. Unmatched junction bases numbered 4, after V lost 2 bases and J lost 3 bases. CDR3 protein: CAWSPGGYYEQYF. DNA for the CDR3: TGTGCCTGGAGTCCCGGGGGGTACTACGAGCAGTACTTC.

The chain carries TRBV18 and TRBJ1-6; D is uncertain. This CDR3 region has 16 residues. Between the trimmed V and J ends, which lost 2 bases and 7 bases, there was a span of 15 bases. The germline gives CDR1 KGHSH, CDR2 LQKENI. The CDR3 sequence is CASSPSIAQNNSPLHF. CDR3 DNA: TGTGCCAGCTCACCAAGTATCGCACAAAACAATTCACCCCTCCACTTT.